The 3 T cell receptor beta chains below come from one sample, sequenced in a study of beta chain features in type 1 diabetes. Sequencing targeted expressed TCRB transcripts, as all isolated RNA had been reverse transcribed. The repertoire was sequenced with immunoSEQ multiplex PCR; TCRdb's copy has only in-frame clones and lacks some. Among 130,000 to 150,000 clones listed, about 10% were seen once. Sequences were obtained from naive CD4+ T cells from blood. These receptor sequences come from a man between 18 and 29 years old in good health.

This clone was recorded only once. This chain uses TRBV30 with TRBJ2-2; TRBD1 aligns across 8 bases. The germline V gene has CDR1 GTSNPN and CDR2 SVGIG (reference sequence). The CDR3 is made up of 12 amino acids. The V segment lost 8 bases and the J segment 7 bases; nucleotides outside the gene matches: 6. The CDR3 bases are TGTGCCAGTGGACAGGGAAGCGGGGAGCTGTTTTTT. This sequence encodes CASGQGSGELFF.

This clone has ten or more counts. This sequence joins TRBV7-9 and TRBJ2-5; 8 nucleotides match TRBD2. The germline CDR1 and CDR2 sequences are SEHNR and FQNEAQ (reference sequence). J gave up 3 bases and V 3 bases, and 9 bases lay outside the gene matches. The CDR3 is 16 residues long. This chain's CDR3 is CASSFVLLADKETQYF. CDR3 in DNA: TGTGCCAGCAGCTTTGTCCTACTAGCGGATAAAGAGACCCAGTACTTC.

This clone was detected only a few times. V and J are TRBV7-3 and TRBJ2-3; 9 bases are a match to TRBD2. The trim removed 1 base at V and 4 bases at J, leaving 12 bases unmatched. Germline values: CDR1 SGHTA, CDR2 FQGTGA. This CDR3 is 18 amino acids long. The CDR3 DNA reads TGTGCCAGCAGCTTAAATTCCTTGGCATTAGCGGGGGCAGATACGCAGTATTTT. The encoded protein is CASSLNSLALAGADTQYF.